This entry features one T cell receptor beta chain sequence. There is no known antigen for this receptor. The data derive from a study of T cells expressing NK-cell markers (dated by TCRdb to the early 2020s). With respect to the entire study: TCR beta-chain repertoires were profiled in sorted CD3+CD56+NKG2C+, CD3+CD56+NKG2C- and CD3+CD56-NKG2C+ T-cell subsets from about 8 donors. The libraries were sequenced on Illumina HiSeq 2000/2500, MiSeq or NextSeq, producing 2 x 150 bp reads. Of the eight sequenced donors, seven were found to be HCMV-seropositive and one was found to be HCMV-seronegative. The study sequenced eight donors, all healthy volunteers chosen at random: three men and five women. Overall study outcomes, separate from this receptor: Whether the expanded NKG2C-expressing T cell clones were specific for HCMV antigens remained unclear. For 5 or 6 donors, the dominant CD3+CD56+NKG2C+ clonotypes were among the top 10 CD8+ clonotypes and accounted for 1.0-7.0% of CD8+ T cells. Those dominant clonotypes were again the most abundant among CD3+CD56-NKG2C+ cells in a handful of donors, at about 28.3-65%.

The CDR1 and CDR2 encoded by the germline V gene are SGDLS and YYNGEE. Inclusive of the bounding cysteine and phenylalanine, the CDR3 is 16 residues long. No DNA is recorded. To determine HCMV serostatus, a commercial ELISA kit was used to detect HCMV-specific IgG in serum. Peripheral blood mononuclear cells were isolated from blood by Ficoll density gradient centrifugation. The reads were generated on an Illumina HiSeq 2000. TCR beta cDNA libraries were made by 5'RACE template switching that added a universal primer site and unique molecular identifiers. cDNA synthesis was primed from the TCR beta constant segment and was followed by two successive PCR amplification steps. On the authors' methods: MIGEC handled demultiplexing of the reads and grouping by UMI, while MiTCR was used to assemble and quantify clonotypes. To exclude erroneous sequences, any TCR cDNA sequence not supported by at least two reads was discarded. The tcR package was used for downstream repertoire analysis, and clonotypes were matched across fractions by CDR3 nucleotide sequence plus V segment. VDJmatch was used to annotate antigen specificity against VDJdb, with one amino acid substitution in CDR3 allowed. TCRdb reprocessed the raw reads; every CDR3 protein sequence is a single record, and DNA is not supplied. What appears here as the V and J calls and clone size reflects TCRdb's work, not the paper's. The table for this sample records about half a million distinct CDR3 sequences. The biggest ten clones account for approximately 1.5% of the sample.

The sequencing sample was made of blood T cells: a sorted CD56 or NKG2C T cell subset, CD4+ or CD8+ T cells, or bulk PBMC T cells (not recorded which). This sequence originates from a woman aged 50 to 60 in good health. Donor details come from another sample of the same person, matched by shared clones. Recombination linked TRBV9 to TRBJ2-2; TCRdb indicates TRBD2, and absent DNA this call remains unverified. The CDR3 loop reads CASSVVAGGETGELFF. The full variable domain, with segments outside the CDR3 supplied by the reference TRBV9 and TRBJ2-2 proteins, appears as DSGVTQTPKHLITATGQRVTLRCSPRSGDLSVYWYQQSLDQGLQFLIQYYNGEERAKGNILERFSAQQFPDLHSELNLSSLELGDSALYFCASSVVAGGETGELFFGEGSRLTVL.